This T cell receptor (beta chain) was observed in a study of blood T cell repertoires in COVID-19. Turning to the study itself: Sources were T cells, B-cell-depleted T cells, or PBMCs; the material itself was cDNA or gDNA.

Source study methods: Amplified reference gene primers provided the basis for estimating nucleated cell counts. Assay used: immunoSEQ multiplex PCR; TCRdb lists only in-frame clones, some missing. D and trimming were read from the DNA, whereas the V and J calls and clone size are those reported in that table. The sample includes tens of thousands of clones, 65% to 90% of them seen just once. V lost 5 bases to trimming and J lost 3 bases; unmatched junction nucleotides: 6. CDR3 size: 15 residues. Germline-derived CDR1 and CDR2 are PRHDT and FYEKMQ (reference sequence). The chain uses TRBV13 and TRBJ2-7; TRBD2 agrees at 11 bases. The sequenced material came from peripheral blood. The TCR comes from a man aged 80 or over with acute or convalescent COVID-19. In DNA form, the CDR3 reads TGTGCCAGCAGCCCCCGACTAGCGGGGAACTACGAGCAGTACTTC. This sequence encodes CASSPRLAGNYEQYF.